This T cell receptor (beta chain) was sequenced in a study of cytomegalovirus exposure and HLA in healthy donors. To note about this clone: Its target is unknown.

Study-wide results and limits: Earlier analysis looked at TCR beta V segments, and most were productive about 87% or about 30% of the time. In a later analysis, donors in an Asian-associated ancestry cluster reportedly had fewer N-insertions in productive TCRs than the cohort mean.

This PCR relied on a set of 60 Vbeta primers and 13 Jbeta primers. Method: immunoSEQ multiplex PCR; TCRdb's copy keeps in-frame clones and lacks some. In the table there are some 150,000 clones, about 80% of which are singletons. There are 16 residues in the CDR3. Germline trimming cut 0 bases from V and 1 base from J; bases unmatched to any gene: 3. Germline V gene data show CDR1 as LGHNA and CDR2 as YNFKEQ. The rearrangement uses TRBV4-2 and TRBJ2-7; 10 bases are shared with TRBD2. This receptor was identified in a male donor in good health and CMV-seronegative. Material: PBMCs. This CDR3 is CASSQESSGGSYEQYF. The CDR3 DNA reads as TGTGCCAGCAGCCAAGAGAGTAGCGGGGGGTCCTACGAGCAGTACTTC.